A selection of T cell receptor beta chains follows, all from one sample in a study of T-cell reconstitution after alpha-beta-depleted transplantation in children. A single record per CDR3 protein comes from TCRdb applying MiXCR to the PCR reads. This table holds fewer than 400,000 distinct CDR3 sequences, roughly 21% found once. Specimen: PBMCs from the stem cell graft donor, collected from the stem cell graft. All receptors come from a human donor who donated a stem cell graft to a child with acute myeloid leukemia. Both conserved end residues are part of each CDR3. D genes are given only for firm matches. Size values are once, few and many counts, or a class for expanded clones, and some rows have none.

TRBV29-1,many,TRBJ2-5,.,CSVGRYQETQYF,TGCAGCGTTGGGCGATACCAAGAGACCCAGTACTTC
TRBV20-1,.,TRBJ2-3,TRBD2,CSSWGLTSGLGDTQYF,TGCAGTTCCTGGGGCCTGACTAGCGGCCTAGGCGATACGCAGTATTTT
TRBV5-1,.,TRBJ2-1,.,CASSLAQGNEQFF,TGCGCCAGCAGCTTGGCCCAAGGTAATGAGCAGTTCTTC
TRBV20-1,few,TRBJ2-5,TRBD2,CSAPTTGRMGETQYF,TGCAGTGCCCCCACGACCGGGAGGATGGGGGAGACCCAGTACTTC
TRBV7-2,many,TRBJ2-3,TRBD2,CASSLGGSHTDTQYF,TGTGCCAGCAGCTTAGGCGGGAGTCACACAGATACGCAGTATTTT
TRBV4-2,few,TRBJ2-3,.,CASSQDEGGGTDTQYF,TGTGCCAGCAGCCAAGATGAGGGAGGAGGAACAGATACGCAGTATTTT
TRBV7-9,.,TRBJ1-5,.,CASSLGEGNQPQHF,TGTGCCAGCAGCTTAGGAGAGGGCAATCAGCCCCAGCATTTT
TRBV24-1,.,TRBJ2-7,.,CATSDRSSCEQYF,TGTGCCACCAGTGACAGATCCTCCTGCGAGCAGTACTTC
TRBV9,.,TRBJ1-5,TRBD1,CASSAGQVNQPQHF,TGTGCCAGCAGCGCCGGACAGGTGAATCAGCCCCAGCATTTT
TRBV4-1,once,TRBJ1-5,.,CASSQVPPTSNQPQHF,TGCGCCAGCAGCCAAGTTCCTCCCACCAGCAATCAGCCCCAGCATTTT
TRBV6-1,.,TRBJ2-1,.,CASGEGAPLLQFF,TGTGCCAGCGGTGAAGGTGCCCCCCTTTTGCAGTTCTTC
TRBV24-1,few,TRBJ1-5,TRBD1,CATRARGSNQPQHF,TGTGCCACCAGAGCCAGGGGGAGCAATCAGCCCCAGCATTTT
TRBV3-1,.,TRBJ2-2,TRBD2,CASSQGAGVLTGELFF,TGTGCCAGCAGCCAAGGAGCGGGAGTTCTCACCGGGGAGCTGTTTTTT
TRBV11-2,few,TRBJ2-3,TRBD2,CASRGGREGSTDTQYF,TGTGCCAGCAGAGGGGGACGGGAGGGTAGCACAGATACGCAGTATTTT
TRBV6-4,few,TRBJ2-7,.,CANSRTGTSYEQYF,TGTGCCAACAGTCGAACAGGGACATCCTACGAGCAGTACTTC
TRBV2,.,TRBJ2-7,.,CASSPTERGYF,TGTGCCAGCAGTCCGACAGAGAGGGGGTACTTC
TRBV5-5,few,TRBJ1-5,.,CASSFDQPQHF,TGTGCCAGCAGCTTCGATCAGCCCCAGCATTTT
TRBV7-9,few,TRBJ2-7,.,CASSLRTGLAYEQYF,TGTGCCAGCAGCTTGAGAACAGGGCTCGCCTACGAGCAGTACTTC
TRBV12-3/TRBV12-4,.,TRBJ1-5,TRBD1,CASRDRDPNQPQHF,TGTGCCAGCAGGGACAGGGACCCCAATCAGCCCCAGCATTTT
TRBV7-6,few,TRBJ2-1,.,CASSLEENTYNEQFF,TGTGCCAGCAGCTTGGAGGAAAATACCTACAATGAGCAGTTCTTC
TRBV20-1,many,TRBJ2-1,TRBD2,CSAPRLAGSANNEQFF,TGCAGTGCTCCGAGACTAGCGGGATCCGCTAACAATGAGCAGTTCTTC
TRBV5-1,.,TRBJ2-3,.,CASSSLNGDTQYF,TGCGCCAGCAGCTCCCTAAACGGGGATACGCAGTATTTT
TRBV7-2,many,TRBJ2-7,.,CASSRGYPYEQYF,TGTGCCAGCAGCAGGGGGTATCCGTACGAGCAGTACTTC
TRBV29-1,many,TRBJ2-7,TRBD1,CSVARGTGGYEQYF,TGCAGCGTTGCCCGCGGGACAGGGGGCTACGAGCAGTACTTC
TRBV5-1,.,TRBJ2-5,TRBD1,CASSFAPGQGKETQYF,TGCGCCAGCAGCTTCGCACCGGGACAGGGGAAGGAGACCCAGTACTTC
TRBV3-1,.,TRBJ2-1,TRBD2,CASSPGLAGDPYNEQFF,TGTGCCAGCAGCCCGGGACTAGCGGGAGACCCCTACAATGAGCAGTTCTTC
TRBV20-1,many,TRBJ2-7,TRBD2,CSARGLAGEYEQYF,TGCAGTGCTAGGGGACTAGCGGGAGAATACGAGCAGTACTTC
TRBV27,few,TRBJ1-1,TRBD1,CASTFGQGGRAFF,TGTGCCAGCACCTTCGGACAGGGGGGTAGAGCTTTCTTT
TRBV10-3,many,TRBJ2-7,.,CAISEFGQRAYEQYF,TGTGCCATCAGTGAATTCGGACAGAGAGCCTACGAGCAGTACTTC
TRBV27,few,TRBJ2-5,TRBD1,CASRSWDRAETQYF,TGTGCCAGCCGTTCGTGGGACAGGGCAGAGACCCAGTACTTC
TRBV19,few,TRBJ1-5,.,CASNSPGRGGIYSNQPQHF,TGTGCCAGTAACTCACCCGGACGGGGGGGAATTTATAGCAATCAGCCCCAGCATTTT
TRBV15,many,TRBJ2-2,TRBD2,CATSSGRDSGELFF,TGTGCCACCAGTAGCGGGAGGGACTCCGGGGAGCTGTTTTTT
TRBV29-1,many,TRBJ2-2,.,CSANDREVTTGELFF,TGCAGCGCCAATGACAGGGAGGTTACCACCGGGGAGCTGTTTTTT
TRBV24-1,.,TRBJ2-5,.,CATSDLRDSQETQYF,TGTGCCACCAGTGATCTCCGGGACTCTCAAGAGACCCAGTACTTC
TRBV20-1,many,TRBJ2-3,.,CSAPAEFGTDTQYF,TGCAGTGCCCCCGCCGAGTTTGGCACAGATACGCAGTATTTT
TRBV20-1,.,TRBJ1-1,TRBD1,CSAPRTGQVVGATEAFF,TGCAGTGCTCCTCGGACGGGACAGGTGGTCGGGGCCACTGAAGCTTTCTTT
TRBV29-1,many,TRBJ2-5,TRBD2,CSVEDGVSGQETQYF,TGCAGCGTTGAAGATGGGGTTAGCGGGCAAGAGACCCAGTACTTC
TRBV5-1,.,TRBJ1-2,TRBD1,CASSVGSRQGSVGYTF,TGCGCCAGCAGCGTAGGATCTCGACAGGGATCAGTTGGCTACACCTTC
TRBV4-2,few,TRBJ1-3,.,CASSQAEDGGNTIYF,TGTGCCAGCAGCCAAGCGGAGGACGGAGGAAACACCATATATTTT
TRBV5-1,few,TRBJ2-7,.,CASSSLEGESLRSYEQYF,TGCGCCAGCAGCTCTCTGGAGGGGGAATCCCTCCGCTCCTACGAGCAGTACTTC
TRBV7-2,.,TRBJ2-7,.,CASSLVPEGEQYF,TGTGCCAGCAGCTTGGTACCCGAAGGGGAGCAGTACTTC
TRBV4-1,.,TRBJ2-7,TRBD2,CASSQETSGYSYEQYF,TGCGCCAGCAGCCAAGAGACTAGCGGATACTCCTACGAGCAGTACTTC
TRBV20-1,few,TRBJ2-5,TRBD2,CSPTSGGGETQYF,TGCAGTCCTACGTCCGGCGGGGGGGAGACCCAGTACTTC
TRBV20-1,.,TRBJ2-5,.,CSALIGPRGETQYF,TGCAGTGCGTTGATAGGGCCCCGGGGGGAGACCCAGTACTTC
TRBV4-2,.,TRBJ2-5,.,CASSPRGAAVEETQYF,TGTGCCAGCAGCCCCAGGGGGGCAGCGGTAGAAGAGACCCAGTACTTC
TRBV7-2,many,TRBJ2-7,.,CASNIPGLTYEQYF,TGTGCCAGCAACATACCGGGACTCACCTACGAGCAGTACTTC
TRBV11-3,once,TRBJ2-7,.,CASSLVLQDEQYF,TGTGCCAGCAGCTTAGTCCTGCAGGACGAGCAGTACTTC
TRBV24-1,few,TRBJ2-7,TRBD2,CATSDTGGDEQYF,TGTGCCACCAGTGACACGGGAGGGGACGAGCAGTACTTC